Listed below are T cell receptor beta chains from one sample, sequenced in a study of T cells in localized non-small cell lung cancer. Profiled with immunoSEQ multiplex PCR; TCRdb holds only in-frame clones, not every one. The sample shows about 2,300 clones, approximately 25% of them seen only once. Source: lung tumor tissue, taken before any cancer treatment. These receptors came from a woman aged 35 to 70 with stage II squamous cell lung carcinoma. Both conserved end residues are part of each CDR3. The order of the fields is D gene, J gene, CDR3 length, V gene, clone size, CDR3 DNA, CDR3 protein. D genes are given only for firm matches. Some rows have no size entry. The others give once, few or many, or a class for an expanded clone.

D gene: NA; J gene: TRBJ2-7; CDR3 length: 15; V gene: TRBV11-3; clone size: NA; CDR3 DNA: TGTGCCAGCAGCTCAGGTGGCACCACCTCCTACGAGCAGTACTTC; CDR3 protein: CASSSGGTTSYEQYF
D gene: NA; J gene: TRBJ2-2; CDR3 length: 16; V gene: TRBV6-8; clone size: few; CDR3 DNA: TGTGCCAGCAGCCTTGGCTGGCGCGCGAACACCGGGGAGCTGTTTTTT; CDR3 protein: CASSLGWRANTGELFF
D gene: NA; J gene: TRBJ1-4; CDR3 length: 15; V gene: TRBV10-3; clone size: few; CDR3 DNA: TGTGCCAGCCACAGGGCCACAAGTAACTATGAAAAACTGTTTTTT; CDR3 protein: CASHRATSNYEKLFF
D gene: NA; J gene: TRBJ1-1; CDR3 length: 13; V gene: TRBV28; clone size: NA; CDR3 DNA: TGTGCCAGCAGTCCCGGTCGGAACACTGAAGCTTTCTTT; CDR3 protein: CASSPGRNTEAFF
D gene: TRBD2; J gene: TRBJ2-3; CDR3 length: 16; V gene: TRBV9; clone size: few; CDR3 DNA: TGTGCCAGCAGATCATGGCTAGCGGGGAACACAGATACGCAGTATTTT; CDR3 protein: CASRSWLAGNTDTQYF
D gene: NA; J gene: TRBJ1-1; CDR3 length: 13; V gene: TRBV9; clone size: NA; CDR3 DNA: TGTGCCAGCAGCCCAAGGGGGGGAACTGAAGCTTTCTTT; CDR3 protein: CASSPRGGTEAFF
D gene: TRBD1; J gene: TRBJ2-5; CDR3 length: 15; V gene: TRBV6-7; clone size: few; CDR3 DNA: TGTGCCAGCAGTTACTTCCGGGACAGAGAAGAGACCCAGTACTTC; CDR3 protein: CASSYFRDREETQYF
D gene: NA; J gene: TRBJ1-2; CDR3 length: 14; V gene: TRBV5-1; clone size: NA; CDR3 DNA: TGCGCCAGCAGCCCCCAGGTTCCTAACTATGGCTACACCTTC; CDR3 protein: CASSPQVPNYGYTF
D gene: TRBD2; J gene: TRBJ2-1; CDR3 length: 15; V gene: TRBV28; clone size: NA; CDR3 DNA: TGTGCCAGCAGTTCCACCGGCGGGAGGGCCCAGGAGCAGTTCTTC; CDR3 protein: CASSSTGGRAQEQFF
D gene: NA; J gene: TRBJ2-5; CDR3 length: 15; V gene: TRBV25-1; clone size: NA; CDR3 DNA: TGTGCCAGCAGTGAATATGGCAGGACCCAAGAGACCCAGTACTTC; CDR3 protein: CASSEYGRTQETQYF
D gene: NA; J gene: TRBJ2-6; CDR3 length: 14; V gene: TRBV11-3; clone size: few; CDR3 DNA: TGTGCCAGCAGCTTCATCTCTGGGGCCAACGTCCTGACTTTC; CDR3 protein: CASSFISGANVLTF
D gene: TRBD2; J gene: TRBJ2-3; CDR3 length: 16; V gene: TRBV14; clone size: large; CDR3 DNA: TGTGCCAGCAGCCAAGGGACTAGCGGGGGGGCCGATACGCAGTATTTT; CDR3 protein: CASSQGTSGGADTQYF
D gene: NA; J gene: TRBJ1-1; CDR3 length: 13; V gene: TRBV14; clone size: NA; CDR3 DNA: TGTGCCAGCAGCCAAGAGCTGACGGGTGAAGCTTTCTTT; CDR3 protein: CASSQELTGEAFF
D gene: NA; J gene: TRBJ2-5; CDR3 length: 16; V gene: TRBV6-8; clone size: NA; CDR3 DNA: TGTGCCAGCACTGCGGGGGCGGGAGCTTACCAAGAGACCCAGTACTTC; CDR3 protein: CASTAGAGAYQETQYF
D gene: NA; J gene: TRBJ1-1; CDR3 length: 14; V gene: TRBV11-3; clone size: large; CDR3 DNA: TGTGCCAGCAGCTTGGAAGGGGCGGACACTGAAGCTTTCTTT; CDR3 protein: CASSLEGADTEAFF
D gene: TRBD2; J gene: TRBJ2-2; CDR3 length: 15; V gene: TRBV11-3; clone size: medium-sized; CDR3 DNA: TGTGCCAGCAGCCCCGGGGGGGGCCGAAACGGGGAGCTGTTTTTT; CDR3 protein: CASSPGGGRNGELFF
D gene: NA; J gene: TRBJ2-7; CDR3 length: 13; V gene: TRBV6-8; clone size: NA; CDR3 DNA: TGTGCCAGCAGTTCGGGACACCCCTACGAGCAGTACTTC; CDR3 protein: CASSSGHPYEQYF
D gene: NA; J gene: TRBJ2-1; CDR3 length: 14; V gene: TRBV6-8; clone size: NA; CDR3 DNA: TGTGCCAGCAGTTCCAGGGAAAGGTACAATGAGCAGTTCTTC; CDR3 protein: CASSSRERYNEQFF
D gene: NA; J gene: TRBJ1-3; CDR3 length: 13; V gene: TRBV18; clone size: NA; CDR3 DNA: TGTGCCAGCTCACCGGGGCAGGGAAACACCATATATTTT; CDR3 protein: CASSPGQGNTIYF
D gene: TRBD2; J gene: TRBJ2-7; CDR3 length: 15; V gene: TRBV11-3; clone size: medium-sized; CDR3 DNA: TGTGCCAGCAGCTTCTCCGGGGGGAGCTCCTACGAGCAGTACTTC; CDR3 protein: CASSFSGGSSYEQYF
D gene: NA; J gene: TRBJ1-1; CDR3 length: 15; V gene: TRBV12-2; clone size: NA; CDR3 DNA: TGTGCCCTACTCAGGGGGGATTTAGGTGGCACTGAAGCTTTCTTT; CDR3 protein: CALLRGDLGGTEAFF
D gene: TRBD1; J gene: TRBJ1-1; CDR3 length: 13; V gene: TRBV28; clone size: few; CDR3 DNA: TGTGCCAGCAGGGGGAACAGGGGAGGTGAAGCTTTCTTT; CDR3 protein: CASRGNRGGEAFF
D gene: NA; J gene: TRBJ2-7; CDR3 length: 15; V gene: TRBV28; clone size: few; CDR3 DNA: TGTGCCAGCTCTCCCGGGGACACCAGCTCCTACGAGCAGTACTTC; CDR3 protein: CASSPGDTSSYEQYF
D gene: TRBD2; J gene: TRBJ2-7; CDR3 length: 14; V gene: TRBV6-8; clone size: NA; CDR3 DNA: TGTGCCAGCAGTCCATGGCGGGAGGGTTACGAGCAGTACTTC; CDR3 protein: CASSPWREGYEQYF
D gene: TRBD1; J gene: TRBJ2-2; CDR3 length: 16; V gene: TRBV11-3; clone size: NA; CDR3 DNA: TGTGCCAGCAGCTTAGACCAGGGGGCGCGGCCCGGGGAGCTGTTTTTT; CDR3 protein: CASSLDQGARPGELFF
D gene: NA; J gene: TRBJ1-5; CDR3 length: 15; V gene: TRBV6-8; clone size: few; CDR3 DNA: TGTGCCAGCAGTGCCGGGGGGGGAGGCAATCAGCCCCAGCATTTT; CDR3 protein: CASSAGGGGNQPQHF
D gene: NA; J gene: TRBJ1-1; CDR3 length: 12; V gene: TRBV6-8; clone size: NA; CDR3 DNA: TGTGCCAGCAGTACAGGGTACACTGAAGCTTTCTTT; CDR3 protein: CASSTGYTEAFF
D gene: NA; J gene: TRBJ1-5; CDR3 length: 15; V gene: TRBV11-3; clone size: medium-sized; CDR3 DNA: TGTGCCAGCAGCCCAGGGGCAGGGGAGAATCAGCCCCAGCATTTT; CDR3 protein: CASSPGAGENQPQHF
D gene: TRBD1; J gene: TRBJ1-5; CDR3 length: 14; V gene: TRBV19; clone size: once; CDR3 DNA: TGTGCCAGTAGTGCGGGACAGAAGAATCAGCCCCAGCATTTT; CDR3 protein: CASSAGQKNQPQHF
D gene: NA; J gene: TRBJ1-2; CDR3 length: 16; V gene: TRBV9; clone size: few; CDR3 DNA: TGTGCCAGCAGCCCAGAACAGGCTGGGGCTAACTATGGCTACACCTTC; CDR3 protein: CASSPEQAGANYGYTF
D gene: NA; J gene: TRBJ2-7; CDR3 length: 15; V gene: TRBV14; clone size: NA; CDR3 DNA: TGTGCCAGCAGCCAACAGCTCCACAAATCGGGGGAGCAGTACTTC; CDR3 protein: CASSQQLHKSGEQYF
D gene: NA; J gene: TRBJ1-1; CDR3 length: 13; V gene: TRBV6-8; clone size: few; CDR3 DNA: TGTGCCATCAGCAAAGGGGTAGACACTGAAGCTTTCTTT; CDR3 protein: CAISKGVDTEAFF